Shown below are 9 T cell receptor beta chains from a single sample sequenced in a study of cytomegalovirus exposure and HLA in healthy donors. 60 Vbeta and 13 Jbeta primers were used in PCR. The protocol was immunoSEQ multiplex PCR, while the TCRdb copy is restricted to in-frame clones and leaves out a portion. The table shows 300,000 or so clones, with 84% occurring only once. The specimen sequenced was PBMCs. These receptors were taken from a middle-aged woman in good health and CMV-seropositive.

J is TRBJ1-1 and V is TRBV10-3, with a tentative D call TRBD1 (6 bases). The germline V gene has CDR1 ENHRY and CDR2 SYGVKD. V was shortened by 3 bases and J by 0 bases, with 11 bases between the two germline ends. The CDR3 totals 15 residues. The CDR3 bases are TGTGCCATCAGTGAACAGGGATTCATGAACACTGAAGCTTTCTTT. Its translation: CAISEQGFMNTEAFF.

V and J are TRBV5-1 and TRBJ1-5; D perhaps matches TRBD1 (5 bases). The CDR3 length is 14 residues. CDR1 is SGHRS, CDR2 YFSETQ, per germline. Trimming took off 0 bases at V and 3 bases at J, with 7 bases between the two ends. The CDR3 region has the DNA TGCGCCAGCAGCTTGGTAGGGGACAATCAGCCCCAGCATTTT. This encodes CASSLVGDNQPQHF.

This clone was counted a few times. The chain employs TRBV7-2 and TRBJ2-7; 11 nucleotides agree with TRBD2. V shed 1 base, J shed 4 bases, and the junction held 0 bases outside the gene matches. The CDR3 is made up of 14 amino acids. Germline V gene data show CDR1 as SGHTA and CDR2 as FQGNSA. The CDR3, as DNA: TGTGCCAGCAGCTTAGGACTAGCGGGATACGAGCAGTACTTC. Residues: CASSLGLAGYEQYF.

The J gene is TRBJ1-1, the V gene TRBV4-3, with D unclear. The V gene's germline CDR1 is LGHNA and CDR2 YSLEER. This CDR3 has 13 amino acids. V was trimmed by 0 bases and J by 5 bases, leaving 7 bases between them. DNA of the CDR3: TGCGCCAGCAGCCAAGAACCGGGGACTGAAGCTTTCTTT. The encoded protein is CASSQEPGTEAFF.

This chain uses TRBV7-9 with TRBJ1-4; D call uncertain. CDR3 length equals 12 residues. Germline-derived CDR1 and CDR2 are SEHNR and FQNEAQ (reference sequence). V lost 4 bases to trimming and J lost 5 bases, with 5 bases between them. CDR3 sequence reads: CASSSQNEKLFF. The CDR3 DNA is TGTGCCAGCAGCTCACAAAATGAAAAACTGTTTTTT.

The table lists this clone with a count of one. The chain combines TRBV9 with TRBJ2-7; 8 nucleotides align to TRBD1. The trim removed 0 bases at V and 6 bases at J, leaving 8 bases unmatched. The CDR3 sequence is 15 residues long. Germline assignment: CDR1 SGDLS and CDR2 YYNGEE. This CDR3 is CASSVEDRVFSEQYF. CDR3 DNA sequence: TGTGCCAGCAGCGTAGAGGACAGGGTGTTTTCCGAGCAGTACTTC.

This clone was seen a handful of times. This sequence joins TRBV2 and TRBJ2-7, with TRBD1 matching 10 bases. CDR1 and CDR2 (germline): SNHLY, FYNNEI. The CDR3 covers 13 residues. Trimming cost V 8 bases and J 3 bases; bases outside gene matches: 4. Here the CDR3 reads CASHGTGVYEQYF. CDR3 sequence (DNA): TGTGCCAGCCACGGGACAGGGGTCTACGAGCAGTACTTC. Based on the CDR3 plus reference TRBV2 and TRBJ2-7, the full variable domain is EPEVTQTPSHQVTQMGQEVILRCVPISNHLYFYWYRQILGQKVEFLVSFYNNEISEKSEIFDDQFSVERPDGSNFTLKIRSTKLEDSAMYFCASHGTGVYEQYFGPGTRLTVT.

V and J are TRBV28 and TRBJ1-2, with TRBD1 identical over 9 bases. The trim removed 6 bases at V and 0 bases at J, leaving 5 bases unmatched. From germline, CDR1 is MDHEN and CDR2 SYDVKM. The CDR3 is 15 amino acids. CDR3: CASRTGGVANYGYTF. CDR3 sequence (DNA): TGTGCCAGCAGGACAGGGGGAGTAGCTAACTATGGCTACACCTTC.

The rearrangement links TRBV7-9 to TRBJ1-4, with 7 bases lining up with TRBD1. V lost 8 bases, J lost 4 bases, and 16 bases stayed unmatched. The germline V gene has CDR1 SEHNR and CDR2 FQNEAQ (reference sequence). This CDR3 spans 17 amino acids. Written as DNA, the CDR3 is TGTGCCAGCGTACCGGGACAGTTCTACAAGGGTAATGAAAAACTGTTTTTT. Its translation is CASVPGQFYKGNEKLFF.